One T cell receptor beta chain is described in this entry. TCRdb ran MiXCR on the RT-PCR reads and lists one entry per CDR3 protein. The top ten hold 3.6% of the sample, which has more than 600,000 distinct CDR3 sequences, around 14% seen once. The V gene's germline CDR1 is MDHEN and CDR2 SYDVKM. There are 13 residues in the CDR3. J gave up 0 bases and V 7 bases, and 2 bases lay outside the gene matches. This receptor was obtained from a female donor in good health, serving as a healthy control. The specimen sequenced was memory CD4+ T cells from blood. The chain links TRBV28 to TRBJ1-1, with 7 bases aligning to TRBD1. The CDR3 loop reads CASTGQVNTEAFF. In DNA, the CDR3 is TGTGCCAGCACCGGACAGGTGAACACTGAAGCTTTCTTT.